This T cell receptor beta chain was recovered during a study of blood T cell repertoires in COVID-19. Study as a whole: Material from acute and convalescent COVID-19 was sourced from the United States, Italy and Spain.

Authors' methods: Amplification of reference gene primers provided the estimated nucleated cell counts. Profiling relied on immunoSEQ multiplex PCR, and the TCRdb table lists in-frame clones only, not all of them. V, J and clone size are those of that table, while D and trimming were read from the DNA. The repertoire holds 300,000 to 350,000 clones, with 88% as singletons. This study enrolled people aged about 18 to 95 from around 26 US geographic areas. Cohort placement rested on clinical history that participants reported themselves. Source material: PBMCs or T cells enriched from blood (not recorded which). The sequence was collected from a man aged 25 to 40 who had recovered from COVID-19.

The CDR3 DNA follows: TGCGCCAGCAGCAATGCTTGGGTACAGGGCGGCACTGAAGCTTTCTTT. Protein product: CASSNAWVQGGTEAFF. The rearrangement links TRBV5-1 to TRBJ1-1; possibly TRBD1 for D (6 bases). The V end was cut by 4 bases, the J end by 4 bases, with 20 bases between. Germline CDR1 SGHRS, CDR2 YFSETQ. The CDR3 runs 16 residues.